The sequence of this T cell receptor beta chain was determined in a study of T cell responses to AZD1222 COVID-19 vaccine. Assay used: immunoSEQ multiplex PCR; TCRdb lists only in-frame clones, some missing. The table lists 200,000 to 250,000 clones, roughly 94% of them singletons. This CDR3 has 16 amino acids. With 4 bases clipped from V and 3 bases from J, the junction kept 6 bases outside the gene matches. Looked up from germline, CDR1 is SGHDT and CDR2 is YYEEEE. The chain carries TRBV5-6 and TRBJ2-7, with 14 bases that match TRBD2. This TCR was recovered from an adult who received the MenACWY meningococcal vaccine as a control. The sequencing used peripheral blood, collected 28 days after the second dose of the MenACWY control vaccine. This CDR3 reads CASSEPGTSGGYEQYF. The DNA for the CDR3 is TGTGCCAGCAGCGAGCCCGGGACTAGCGGGGGCTACGAGCAGTACTTC.